A single sample gave rise to the 6 T cell receptor beta chains below, sequenced in a study of PD-L1 blockade in urothelial cancer. Noted time point: peripheral blood 6 weeks after treatment start. Measured with immunoSEQ multiplex PCR; TCRdb has only the in-frame clones, and not every one. The sample records roughly 45,000 clones, almost 85% being singletons. Sequencing was performed on PBMCs, taken around atezolizumab (anti-PD-L1) treatment. Every receptor here comes from a man aged 60 to 69 with urothelial cancer.

With respect to this clone: The same CDR3 is also encoded by other DNA sequences in this sample. The chain has TRBV5-6 and TRBJ1-5; 8 nucleotides line up with TRBD1. V lost 0 bases, J lost 0 bases, and 2 bases stayed unmatched. Germline lookup yields CDR1 SGHDT and CDR2 YYEEEE. This CDR3 comprises 16 residues. This CDR3 reads CASSLAGGNSNQPQHF. The CDR3 region has the DNA TGTGCCAGCAGCTTGGCAGGGGGCAATAGCAATCAGCCCCAGCATTTT.

This CDR3 reads CASSLDVTGWNEQFF. In DNA form, the CDR3 reads TGCGCCAGCAGCTTGGATGTGACAGGGTGGAATGAGCAGTTCTTC. This sequence joins TRBV5-1 and TRBJ2-1; 7 bases are a match to TRBD1. Germline-derived CDR1 and CDR2 are SGHRS and YFSETQ. V lost 0 bases, J lost 7 bases, and 7 bases stayed unmatched. The CDR3 extends over 15 amino acids.

This clone was counted once. The chain is built from TRBV21-1 and TRBJ1-2; the table's D gene call, TRBD1, was not cross checked with the DNA. TRBV21-1 is marked as a pseudogene. The CDR3 has 15 amino acids. The CDR3: CASSLPPGRNYGYTF. In nucleotides, the CDR3 is TGTGCCAGCAGCCTGCCACCAGGTCGGAACTATGGCTACACCTTC.

The chain combines TRBV28 with TRBJ2-1; TRBD1 matches at 7 bases. The V segment lost 1 base and the J segment 0 bases; nucleotides outside the gene matches: 6. Germline lookup yields CDR1 MDHEN and CDR2 SYDVKM. The CDR3 is 17 residues long. In nucleotides, the CDR3 is TGTGCCAGCAGTTTATATCAGGGGGTGAGCTCCTACAATGAGCAGTTCTTC. Its translation: CASSLYQGVSSYNEQFF.

The count of this clone is one. This sequence joins TRBV19 and TRBJ2-7, with a possible D match to TRBD1 (5 bases). Germline assignment: CDR1 LNHDA and CDR2 SQIVND (reference sequence). There are 13 residues in the CDR3. V was trimmed by 6 bases and J by 0 bases, leaving 9 bases between them. The CDR3 loop reads CASRDISSYEQYF. The DNA of the CDR3 is TGTGCCAGTAGGGACATTTCCTCCTACGAGCAGTACTTC. Full variable domain (remainder filled in from reference TRBV19 and TRBJ2-7): DGGITQSPKYLFRKEGQNVTLSCEQNLNHDAMYWYRQDPGQGLRLIYYSQIVNDFQKGDIAEGYSVSREKKESFPLTVTSAQKNPTAFYLCASRDISSYEQYFGPGTRLTVT.

The chain links TRBV7-9 to TRBJ1-1; D gene unclear. CDR1 SEHNR and CDR2 FQNEAQ come from the germline V gene (reference sequence). The CDR3 is made up of 14 amino acids. V was clipped by 5 bases and J by 1 base, with 11 bases between them. CDR3 sequence reads: CASSQRTENTEAFF. CDR3 bases: TGTGCCAGCAGCCAGCGGACGGAGAACACTGAAGCTTTCTTT. Filled out from reference TRBV7-9 and TRBJ1-1, the complete variable domain reads DTGVSQNPRHKITKRGQNVTFRCDPISEHNRLYWYRQTLGQGPEFLTYFQNEAQLEKSRLLSDRFSAERPKGSFSTLEIQRTEQGDSAMYLCASSQRTENTEAFFGQGTRLTVV.